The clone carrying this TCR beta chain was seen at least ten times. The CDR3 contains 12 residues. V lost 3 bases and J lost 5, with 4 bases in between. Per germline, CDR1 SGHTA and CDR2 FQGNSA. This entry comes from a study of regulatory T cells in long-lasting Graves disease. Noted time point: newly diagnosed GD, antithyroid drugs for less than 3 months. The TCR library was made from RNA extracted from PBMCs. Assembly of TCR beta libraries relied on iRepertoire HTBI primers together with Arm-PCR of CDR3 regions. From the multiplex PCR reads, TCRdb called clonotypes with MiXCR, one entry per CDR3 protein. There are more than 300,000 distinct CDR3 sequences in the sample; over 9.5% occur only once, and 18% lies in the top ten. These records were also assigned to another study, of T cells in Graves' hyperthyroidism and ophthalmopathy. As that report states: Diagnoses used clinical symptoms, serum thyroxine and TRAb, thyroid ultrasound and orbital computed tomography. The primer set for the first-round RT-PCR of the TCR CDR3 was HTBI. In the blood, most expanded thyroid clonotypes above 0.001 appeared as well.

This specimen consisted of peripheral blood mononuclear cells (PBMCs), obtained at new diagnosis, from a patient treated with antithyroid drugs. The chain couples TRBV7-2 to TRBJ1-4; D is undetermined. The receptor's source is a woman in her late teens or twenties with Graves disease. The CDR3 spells CASSFQNEKLFF. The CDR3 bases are TGTGCCAGCAGCTTTCAGAATGAAAAACTGTTTTTT.